Here is one TCR beta chain with its context. What it binds is not known. These data come from a study of Ad26.COV2.S vaccination and SARS-CoV-2 variants. Study context: Into the muscle, Ad26.COV2.S was dosed once or twice, 56 days apart. Study outcomes and limitations: Placebo and vaccine recipients had non-spike TCR breadth that was similar.

Profiled with immunoSEQ multiplex PCR; TCRdb holds only in-frame clones, not every one. The sample has about 390,000 clones, around 85% seen once; the top ten hold 3.5%. The CDR3 has 15 residues. Germline V gene sequence: CDR1 SEHNR, CDR2 FQNEAQ (reference sequence). The V segment lost 5 bases and the J segment 6 bases; nucleotides outside the gene matches: 9. The treatment denotes: approximately 18 received Ad26.COV2.S at low or high dose, single or two shots; a few received placebo; per-sample allocation not given. Day 63 following the first vaccine or placebo injection was when the samples were taken. An adult of 18-55 years in Boston served as donor.

The chain couples TRBV7-9 to TRBJ2-3, with 9 bases that match TRBD1. This clonotype originated in a person between 18 and 65 years old who received the Ad26.COV2.S COVID-19 vaccine or a placebo. The material was peripheral blood, obtained in a trial of Ad26.COV2.S vaccine versus placebo. This CDR3 is CASSPWDREGDTQYF. The DNA of the CDR3 is TGTGCCAGCAGCCCCTGGGACAGGGAAGGGGATACGCAGTATTTT.